Here is one T cell receptor beta chain with its context. The sample belongs to a study of blood T cell repertoires in COVID-19. Original processing notes: Reference gene primer amplification gave estimated nucleated cell counts. The method was immunoSEQ multiplex PCR; TCRdb's version includes in-frame clones alone and lacks a portion of them. V, J and clone size are taken as reported in that table, and D and trimming were inferred from the DNA itself. Of over 80,000 clones listed, 80% to 90% are singletons. The CDR3 has 16 residues. CDR1 and CDR2 (germline): SNHLY, FYNNEI. V dropped 7 bases and J dropped 2; count of bases not matched to a gene: 6.

The chain carries TRBV2 and TRBJ2-3; TRBD2 matches at 13 bases. This TCR was sampled from a man over 45 with acute or convalescent COVID-19. The sequencing input was peripheral blood. CDR3 sequence (DNA): TGTGCCAGCAACAGGGGACTAGCGGGGCTCACAGATACGCAGTATTTT. It encodes CASNRGLAGLTDTQYF.